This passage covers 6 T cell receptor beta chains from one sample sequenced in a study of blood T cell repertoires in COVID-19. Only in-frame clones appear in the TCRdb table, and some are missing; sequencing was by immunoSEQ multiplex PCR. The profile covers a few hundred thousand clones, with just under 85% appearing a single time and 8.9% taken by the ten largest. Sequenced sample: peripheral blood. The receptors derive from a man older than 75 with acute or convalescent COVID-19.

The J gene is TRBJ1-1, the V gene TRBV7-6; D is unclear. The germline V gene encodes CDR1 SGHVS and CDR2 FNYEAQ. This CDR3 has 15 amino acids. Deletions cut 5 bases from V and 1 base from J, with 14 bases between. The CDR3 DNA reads TGTGCCAGCAGCAAAGAGAGGAGAAGGAACACTGAAGCTTTCTTT. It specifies CASSKERRRNTEAFF.

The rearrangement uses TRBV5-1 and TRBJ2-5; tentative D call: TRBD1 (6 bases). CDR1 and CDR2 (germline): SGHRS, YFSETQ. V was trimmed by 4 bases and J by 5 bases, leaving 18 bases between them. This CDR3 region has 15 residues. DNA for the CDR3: TGCGCCAGCAGCCAAGATTCACAGGGTTCGGAGACCCAGTACTTC. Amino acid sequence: CASSQDSQGSETQYF.

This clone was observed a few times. CDR3 sequence (DNA): TGTGCCAGCAAGGGGACAGGGAACACCGGGGAGCTGTTTTTT. As protein: CASKGTGNTGELFF. J is TRBJ2-2 and V is TRBV2; 8 bases line up with TRBD1. CDR1 SNHLY and CDR2 FYNNEI come from the germline V gene. The trim removed 7 bases at V and 1 base at J, leaving 2 bases unmatched. This CDR3 region has 14 residues.

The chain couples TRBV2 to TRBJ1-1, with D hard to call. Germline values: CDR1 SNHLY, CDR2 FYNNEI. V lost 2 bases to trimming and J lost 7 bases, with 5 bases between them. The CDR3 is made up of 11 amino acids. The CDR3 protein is CASSERSEAFF. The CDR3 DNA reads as TGTGCCAGCAGTGAAAGGAGTGAAGCTTTCTTT.

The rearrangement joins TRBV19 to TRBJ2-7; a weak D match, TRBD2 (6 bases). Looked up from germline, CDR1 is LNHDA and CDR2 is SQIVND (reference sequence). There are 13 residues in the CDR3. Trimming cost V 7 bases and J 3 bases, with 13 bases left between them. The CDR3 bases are TGTGCCAGTACCACCCTCGGGGGCTACGAGCAGTACTTC. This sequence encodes CASTTLGGYEQYF.

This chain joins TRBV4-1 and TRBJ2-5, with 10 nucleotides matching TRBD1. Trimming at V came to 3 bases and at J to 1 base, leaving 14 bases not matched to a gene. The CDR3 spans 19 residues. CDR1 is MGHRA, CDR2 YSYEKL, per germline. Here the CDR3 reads CASSHPALRDRGPQETQYF. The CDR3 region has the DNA TGCGCCAGCAGCCACCCCGCGCTCCGGGACAGGGGACCCCAAGAGACCCAGTACTTC.